This T cell receptor (beta chain) is drawn from a study of cytomegalovirus exposure and HLA in healthy donors. Overall study findings and caveats: Cytomegalovirus status was reportedly diagnosed by the classifier with high sensitivity and specificity. A list of 150 to 200 TCR beta chains associated with cytomegalovirus was given. Most TCR sequences were seen very rarely across donors, but some public TCRs occurred in many.

Repertoires were generated with immunoSEQ multiplex PCR, while TCRdb's copy carries only in-frame clones and drops some. The sample gives around 160,000 clones, 70% to 90% of which show up once; under 3% is in the top ten. Trimming removed 5 bases from V and 13 bases from J; junction bases left unmatched: 11. This CDR3 has 15 residues. In germline, CDR1 is MGHRA, CDR2 YSYEKL. A remark on this clone: Its antigen is still unknown.

The source is a man between 18 and 29 years old in good health and CMV-seronegative. The sequencing input was PBMCs. The gene calls are TRBV4-1 and TRBJ1-6, with 10 bases that match TRBD1. This CDR3 reads CASSNIGTGVFPLHF. The CDR3 region has the DNA TGCGCCAGCAGCAACATCGGGACAGGGGTCTTCCCCCTCCACTTT.